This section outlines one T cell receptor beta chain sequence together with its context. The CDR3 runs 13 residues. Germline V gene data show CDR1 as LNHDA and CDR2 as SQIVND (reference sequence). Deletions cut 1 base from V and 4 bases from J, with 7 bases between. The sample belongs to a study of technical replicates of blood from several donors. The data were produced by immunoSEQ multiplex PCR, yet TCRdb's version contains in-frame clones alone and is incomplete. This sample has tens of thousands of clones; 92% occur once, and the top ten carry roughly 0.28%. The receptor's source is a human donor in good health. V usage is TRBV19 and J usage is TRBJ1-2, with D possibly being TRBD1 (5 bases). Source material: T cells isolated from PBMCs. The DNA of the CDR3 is TGTGCCAGTAGTATAGGTCAGGGCTATGGCTACACCTTC. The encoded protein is CASSIGQGYGYTF.